The clone carrying this T cell receptor (beta chain) was observed many times. Per germline, CDR1 MNHNS and CDR2 SASEGT. Trimming shortened V by 7 bases and J by 4 bases, and 17 bases separated the two germline ends. The CDR3 runs to 15 residues. The data derive from a study of T cells in Graves' hyperthyroidism and ophthalmopathy. Using RNA transcripts as the source, TCR beta CDR3 regions were amplified. Using the HTBI primer set, a first-round RT-PCR was run on the TCR CDR3. TCRdb reanalysed the multiplex PCR reads using MiXCR and keeps one entry per CDR3 protein. The data show approximately 330,000 distinct CDR3 sequences, about 20% seen once. Clinical symptoms, serum thyroxine and TRAb, thyroid ultrasound and orbital computed tomography together formed the diagnostic basis.

The source is a woman between 45 and 60 years old with Graves' hyperthyroidism. The chain joins TRBV6-1 to TRBJ1-5; a possible D gene is TRBD1 (5 bases). Sample: blood. The CDR3 bases are TGTGCCAGCACCCCCGGGGCCCATCCTAATCAGCCCCAGCATTTT. Amino acid sequence: CASTPGAHPNQPQHF.